These 16 T cell receptor beta chains share one sample of origin, sequenced in a study of shared clonotypes between healthy human individuals. The assay was immunoSEQ multiplex PCR, and TCRdb's table has in-frame clones only and misses some. The data contain more than 2 million clones, approximately 95% of them singletons. Specimen: naive CD4+ T cells sorted from blood. Subset defined: CD45RA+ positively selected. Receptor source: a young man in good health.

This chain joins TRBV30 and TRBJ2-1; TRBD2 aligns across 15 bases. Germline CDR1 GTSNPN, CDR2 SVGIG (reference sequence). After removal of 4 bases from V and 1 base from J, the junction contained 11 bases not matched to a gene. This CDR3 comprises 19 residues. The CDR3: CAWKLQRTSGRGSYNEQFF. Written as DNA, the CDR3 is TGTGCCTGGAAGCTACAAAGGACTAGCGGGAGGGGGTCCTACAATGAGCAGTTCTTC.

V and J are TRBV10-3 and TRBJ2-1; no definite D call. This CDR3 is 12 amino acids long. The ends were cut back, 3 bases at V and 6 bases at J, with 6 bases in the middle. Germline CDR1 ENHRY, CDR2 SYGVKD. This CDR3 reads CAISERSNEQFF. CDR3 nucleotide sequence: TGTGCCATCAGTGAACGGTCCAATGAGCAGTTCTTC.

Here the CDR3 DNA reads TGTGCCAGCAGTTTCGGGGGTTTTGGGTCCTATAATTCACCCCTCCACTTT. It specifies CASSFGGFGSYNSPLHF. J is TRBJ1-6 and V is TRBV27; a possible D gene is TRBD1 (5 bases). V lost 3 bases and J 1 base, leaving 13 bases between the germline ends. CDR1 and CDR2 (germline): MNHEY, SMNVEV (reference sequence). This CDR3 is 17 amino acids long.

The gene calls are TRBV11-2 and TRBJ1-1; D is undetermined. Germline V gene lookup returns CDR1 SGHAT and CDR2 FQNNGV. The CDR3 extends over 13 amino acids. The V end lost 1 base, the J end lost 8 bases, and 11 bases lay between the germline ends. The CDR3 sequence is CASSLGDPLEAFF. DNA for the CDR3: TGTGCCAGCAGCTTAGGGGATCCGCTCGAAGCTTTCTTT.

This clone appeared once. The chain carries TRBV28 and TRBJ1-2, with D unresolved. Germline V CDR1 and CDR2: MDHEN, SYDVKM. V shed 6 bases and J shed 2 bases, with 10 bases lying between them. This CDR3 has 13 amino acids. CDR3 coding DNA: TGTGCCAGCAGCAATACAGTAAACTATGGCTACACCTTC. It is translated as CASSNTVNYGYTF.

The CDR3, as DNA: TGTGCCAGCAGCCAACGGGCGGGTTTAAACTATGGCTACACCTTC. As protein: CASSQRAGLNYGYTF. The rearrangement joins TRBV14 to TRBJ1-2; D gene unclear. Germline V gene sequence: CDR1 SGHDN, CDR2 FVKESK. V was trimmed by 2 bases and J by 2 bases, leaving 12 bases between them. This CDR3 has 15 residues.

V usage is TRBV5-4 and J usage is TRBJ2-3, with 8 positions matching TRBD1. The junction had 1 base not matched to a gene; V was cut back by 5 bases and J by 2 bases. This CDR3 region has 13 residues. From germline, CDR1 is SGHNT and CDR2 YYREEE (reference sequence). The CDR3 spells CASRDRVTDTQYF. CDR3 bases: TGTGCCAGCAGGGACAGGGTCACAGATACGCAGTATTTT.

This clone was found once. V and J are TRBV6-1 and TRBJ1-2, with TRBD1 matching 12 bases. Germline V gene sequence: CDR1 MNHNS, CDR2 SASEGT. This CDR3 region has 20 residues. V lost 6 bases and J lost 5; bases outside the gene matches: 22. This CDR3 reads CASRERPFEAGTGGQYGYTF. CDR3 DNA sequence: TGTGCCAGCAGGGAACGACCTTTTGAGGCCGGGACAGGGGGCCAATATGGCTACACCTTC.

The V call is TRBV19, the J call TRBJ2-7; possibly TRBD2 for D (5 bases). CDR3 length: 15 residues. V lost 3 bases, J lost 7 bases, and 19 bases lay in between. Germline V CDR1 and CDR2: LNHDA, SQIVND (reference sequence). For the CDR3, the DNA is TGTGCCAGTAGTATGCGACCGGGGATGTGGTCTGAGCAGTACTTC. Translated: CASSMRPGMWSEQYF.

The CDR3: CASSLSVSYEQYF. The DNA of the CDR3 is TGCGCCAGCAGCTTGAGCGTCTCCTACGAGCAGTACTTC. The rearrangement uses TRBV5-1 and TRBJ2-7, with D hard to call. Per the germline V gene, CDR1 is SGHRS and CDR2 is YFSETQ. The CDR3 is made up of 13 amino acids. Trimming removed 1 base at V and 0 bases at J, with 5 bases between.

This sequence joins TRBV27 and TRBJ2-7; 9 bases fit TRBD1. Trimming removed 5 bases from V and 0 bases from J; junction bases left unmatched: 11. The germline gives CDR1 MNHEY, CDR2 SMNVEV (reference sequence). The CDR3 covers 17 residues. CDR3 residues: CASSPGTGTTSSYEQYF. CDR3 bases: TGTGCCAGCAGTCCCGGGACAGGGACCACGTCCTCCTACGAGCAGTACTTC.

The gene calls are TRBV6-6 and TRBJ1-2; 8 bases match TRBD1. Trimming took 0 bases from V and 4 from J; bases not matched to a gene: 4. From germline, CDR1 is MNHNY and CDR2 SVGAGI (reference sequence). This CDR3 spans 15 amino acids. The DNA for the CDR3 is TGTGCCAGCAGTTACTCGGACAGGGTTTCCTATGGCTACACCTTC. Translating it yields CASSYSDRVSYGYTF.

The chain has TRBV28 and TRBJ2-4, with D possibly TRBD2 on 6 matching bases. Deletions cut 3 bases from V and 0 bases from J, with 9 bases between. Per the germline V gene, CDR1 is MDHEN and CDR2 is SYDVKM. The CDR3 runs 15 residues. The CDR3 is CASSFRGIAKNIQYF. In DNA, the CDR3 is TGTGCCAGCAGTTTTCGGGGGATAGCCAAAAACATTCAGTACTTC.

For this clone: Distinct nucleotide sequences in the sample also encode this CDR3. The chain carries TRBV6-5 and TRBJ2-2, with a tentative D call TRBD1 (5 bases). CDR1 is MNHEY, CDR2 SVGAGI, per germline. The length of the CDR3 is 12 residues. V shed 5 bases and J shed 4 bases, with 5 bases lying between them. CDR3 DNA: TGTGCCAGCAGTAGGGGCACCGGGGAGCTGTTTTTT. This codes for CASSRGTGELFF.

The chain is built from TRBV6-4 and TRBJ2-7, with TRBD1 as a possible D gene (5 bases). The CDR3 runs to 16 residues. Germline lookup yields CDR1 MRHNA and CDR2 SNTAGT. Trimming left V 1 base short and J 5 bases short, with 18 bases between. The CDR3 loop reads CASSDWGGVRIHEQYF. In DNA form, the CDR3 reads TGTGCCAGCAGTGACTGGGGCGGAGTGAGGATCCACGAGCAGTACTTC.

Turning to this clone: Other nucleotide sequences from this sample produce the same CDR3. The J gene is TRBJ2-7, the V gene TRBV27; 10 bases line up with TRBD2. Germline V CDR1 and CDR2: MNHEY, SMNVEV (reference sequence). The CDR3 spans 15 residues. V trimming: 1 base; J trimming: 3 bases; junction bases outside the gene matches: 3. The CDR3 here is CASSLLPSGSYEQYF. Here the CDR3 DNA reads TGTGCCAGCAGTTTATTACCTAGCGGGAGCTACGAGCAGTACTTC.